A single sample gave rise to the 13 T cell receptor beta chains below, sequenced in a study of shared clonotypes between healthy human individuals. TCRdb's copy holds only in-frame clones and misses some; the assay was immunoSEQ multiplex PCR. The profile shows over a million clones, around 98.5% of them singletons. Sequencing was done on a sample of naive CD4+ T cells sorted from blood. The subset here: CD45RA+ positively selected. The receptors come from a man aged 30-40 years in good health.

The rearrangement joins TRBV9 to TRBJ1-1; the D gene is possibly TRBD1 (5 bases). Germline values: CDR1 SGDLS, CDR2 YYNGEE. CDR3 size: 16 residues. Trimming stripped 4 bases from V and 1 base from J, with 17 bases between. DNA for the CDR3: TGTGCCAGCAGCCCGAACGAGGGGCGCAGGAACACTGAAGCTTTCTTT. Protein: CASSPNEGRRNTEAFF.

V is TRBV28 and J is TRBJ2-3, with TRBD2 matching over 7 bases. CDR3 size: 15 residues. The germline gives CDR1 MDHEN, CDR2 SYDVKM. J lost 6 bases, V lost 8 bases, and 14 bases had no gene match. The CDR3 coding sequence is TGTGCCAGCCCCCCCTCCGCGGGAGTATCTGATACGCAGTATTTT. Translating it yields CASPPSAGVSDTQYF.

This chain connects TRBV29-1 to TRBJ1-1; the D gene is possibly TRBD1 (5 bases). Trimming stripped 6 bases from V and 2 bases from J, with 22 bases between. CDR1 SQVTM and CDR2 ANQGSEA come from the germline V gene. The CDR3 has 16 residues. The CDR3 sequence: CSVKLDGQIGNTEAFF. CDR3 DNA: TGCAGCGTCAAACTAGACGGACAAATTGGAAACACTGAAGCTTTCTTT. The full variable domain, completed using reference TRBV29-1 and TRBJ1-1, is SAVISQKPSRDICQRGTSLTIQCQVDSQVTMMFWYRQQPGQSLTLIATANQGSEATYESGFVIDKFPISRPNLTFSTLTVSNMSPEDSSIYLCSVKLDGQIGNTEAFFGQGTRLTVV.

The CDR3 spells CASSTLGRWESDTQYF. Here the CDR3 DNA reads TGTGCCAGTAGCACCCTCGGGAGGTGGGAGTCAGATACGCAGTATTTT. The chain is built from TRBV19 and TRBJ2-3; 7 bases map to TRBD2. Germline CDR1 LNHDA, CDR2 SQIVND (reference sequence). V lost 6 bases to trimming and J lost 4 bases; unmatched junction nucleotides: 13. The CDR3 is 16 amino acids.

The J gene is TRBJ1-4, the V gene TRBV4-1; tentatively, D is TRBD1 (6 bases). V lost 2 bases and J lost 5, with 12 bases in between. The CDR3 loop spans 15 amino acids. Per the germline V gene, CDR1 is MGHRA and CDR2 is YSYEKL. The CDR3 reads CASSQPNRANEKLFF. The CDR3 DNA is TGCGCCAGCAGCCAACCGAACAGGGCAAATGAAAAACTGTTTTTT.

The genes are TRBV11-2 and TRBJ1-1; the D is unclear. The CDR3 is made up of 12 amino acids. Per germline, CDR1 SGHAT and CDR2 FQNNGV. Trimming shortened V by 5 bases and J by 7 bases, and 11 bases separated the two germline ends. The CDR3 loop is CASSRGGDEAFF. In nucleotides, the CDR3 is TGTGCCAGCAGCCGGGGTGGCGATGAAGCTTTCTTT.

This rearrangement joins TRBV30 to TRBJ2-1, with D hard to call. Germline V lookup: CDR1 GTSNPN, CDR2 SVGIG (reference sequence). There are 14 residues in the CDR3. Trimming removed 2 bases from V and 4 bases from J, with 12 bases in between. The CDR3 sequence is CAWSRVAVYNEQFF. CDR3 nucleotides: TGTGCCTGGAGTCGAGTTGCAGTATACAATGAGCAGTTCTTC.

The chain is built from TRBV2 and TRBJ1-5; D perhaps matches TRBD1 (6 bases). Trimming removed 7 bases from V and 3 bases from J, with 7 bases in between. CDR1 and CDR2 (germline): SNHLY, FYNNEI. The CDR3 consists of 12 residues. The CDR3 sequence: CASNRANQPQHF. The CDR3 DNA sequence: TGTGCCAGCAACAGGGCCAATCAGCCCCAGCATTTT.

On this clone: At one end the junction does not follow the germline gene, possibly because of a read error. V usage is TRBV30 and J usage is TRBJ2-1; D may correspond to TRBD1 or TRBD2 (6 bases each). Per germline, CDR1 GTSNPN and CDR2 SVGIG (reference sequence). CDR3 length: 11 residues. CDR3 protein: CARRGFGEQFF. CDR3 sequence (DNA): TGTGCCCGGAGGGGGTTCGGTGAGCAGTTCTTC.

The chain carries TRBV10-2 and TRBJ2-7; TRBD2 is a possible D gene (5 bases). V lost 7 bases to trimming and J lost 7 bases, with 17 bases between them. The germline gives CDR1 WSHSY, CDR2 SAAADI. The CDR3 loop spans 13 amino acids. Written as DNA, the CDR3 is TGCGCCAGCATGATTAGCGACCGCCCGGAGCAGTACTTC. It yields the protein CASMISDRPEQYF.

This clone was seen only once. The CDR3 DNA reads TGTGCCAGCAGCTCGCAGGGGGGTGTACAGCCCCAGCATTTT. It encodes CASSSQGGVQPQHF. The gene calls are TRBV7-2 and TRBJ1-5; 7 bases map to TRBD1. The V gene end was trimmed by 4 bases and the J gene end by 7 bases; junction bases not matched to a gene: 7. CDR1 SGHTA and CDR2 FQGNSA come from the germline V gene. This CDR3 region has 14 residues.

This chain connects TRBV19 to TRBJ2-6; D remains unclear. The V end lost 3 bases, the J end lost 0 bases, and 15 bases lay between the germline ends. CDR3 size: 18 residues. Per germline, CDR1 LNHDA and CDR2 SQIVND (reference sequence). The CDR3 loop reads CASSMVRGFGSGANVLTF. The CDR3 region has the DNA TGTGCCAGTAGTATGGTTAGAGGCTTTGGCTCTGGGGCCAACGTCCTGACTTTC. The full variable domain, rest sourced from reference TRBV19 and TRBJ2-6, is DGGITQSPKYLFRKEGQNVTLSCEQNLNHDAMYWYRQDPGQGLRLIYYSQIVNDFQKGDIAEGYSVSREKKESFPLTVTSAQKNPTAFYLCASSMVRGFGSGANVLTFGAGSRLTVL.

With regard to this clone: Other DNA sequences in the sample encode the same CDR3. This CDR3 is CASSLAGQGTDTQYF. In nucleotides, the CDR3 is TGCGCCAGCAGCTTGGCGGGACAGGGTACAGATACGCAGTATTTT. This chain connects TRBV5-1 to TRBJ2-3, with 9 bases aligning to TRBD1. The CDR3 is 15 amino acids. Germline CDR1 reads SGHRS; CDR2 reads YFSETQ. Germline trimming cut 0 bases from V and 3 bases from J; bases unmatched to any gene: 2.